This TCR beta chain was found in a study of regulatory T cells in long-lasting Graves disease (dated by TCRdb to about 2021). Background on the whole study: Persistent Graves' disease was defined as persistently positive TSH receptor autoantibodies together with antithyroid drug treatment for over 5 years. The study was conducted in China and was registered as a clinical trial. Persistent Graves' disease patients were compared with newly diagnosed Graves' disease patients by peripheral blood TCR sequencing and RNA sequencing. In the clinical cohort, patients with persistent Graves' disease had used antithyroid drugs for an average of roughly ten years. A total of roughly 35 samples were covered by TCR sequencing, comprising roughly 13 persistent and around 20 newly diagnosed Graves' disease patients.

The protocol used for the library was multiplex PCR. Reads for this sample came from an Illumina HiSeq 4000. CDR3 regions were amplified by Arm-PCR with iRepertoire HTBI primers to construct TCR beta libraries. Before sequencing, the PCR products went through gel purification. On the authors' methods: Gene usage analysis of CDR3 amino acid clonotypes used the approximately 62 TRBV and some 13 TRBJ segments found across samples. COPE and FqMerger were used to merge the filtered high-quality paired reads into contigs. Contigs were aligned with BLAST to IMGT TRBV, TRBD and TRBJ reference genes, and CDR3 was defined per IMGT. Any clonotype with a frequency above 0.1% was classified as a highly expanded clone. Shannon entropy was used to measure repertoire diversity, and the Gini coefficient was used to measure V-J evenness. A clonotype was considered public if more than one individual shared it. In TCRdb, the public reads were trimmed at Q25 with fastp and aligned with MiXCR, with productive beta chains retained. Identical CDR3 proteins give one entry, which carries the most common genes and DNA. None of the V and J calls come from the authors' own analysis; TCRdb made them. This sample is represented by about 430,000 distinct CDR3 sequences; 21% of them were singletons. The ten largest clones capture roughly an eighth of the sample.

The time point label for this specimen denotes: persistent/refractory GD, antithyroid drugs over 5 years with positive TRAb. For both TCR sequencing and RNA sequencing, RNA was extracted from PBMCs in TRIzol. The diagnosis of Graves' disease was made according to American Thyroid Association guidelines. Patients were recruited from an endocrinology department in Xi'an, China. Each patient gave approximately 9 milliliters of peripheral blood, collected in an EDTA anticoagulant tube. Ficoll Paque Plus density gradient separation was used to isolate PBMCs, and no further T cell sorting was done. RNA quality was checked with an Agilent 2100 Bioanalyzer and agarose gel, and concentration with a NanoDrop 2000. There are many counts of this clonotype. Its antigen is unknown. Base qualities are not recorded, but no much larger clone differs from it by a single base. The paper as a whole reports these results and caveats: Compared with newly diagnosed patients, patients with persistent Graves' disease had lower TCR Shannon entropy and fewer highly expanded clones, which suggests clonal expansion. Persistent patients shared more public clonotypes among themselves (around 3,000) than newly diagnosed patients did (over 900). Because the primary lesion, thyroid tissue, could not be accessed, the study looked at peripheral blood alone. Sequencing and analysis were restricted to the TCR beta chain. The authors noted that the small sample size was a limitation that may lower accuracy.

This receptor was obtained from a female donor with Graves disease. The specimen was peripheral blood mononuclear cells (PBMCs), collected when the disease was refractory, from a patient treated with antithyroid drugs.

The DNA reads TGTGCCAGCAGTCCCCTGGGACAGGGAAACTATGGCTACACCTTC. It translates as CASSPLGQGNYGYTF. The chain is assembled from TRBV28 and TRBJ1-2; TRBD1 matches 9 bases in the middle. CDR1 and CDR2 (MDHEN, SYDVKM) derive from the germline V gene. Measured from the cysteine to the phenylalanine, the CDR3 is 15 residues long. The retained sequence is limited to the CDR3, 45 bases, with the frame set at the first base. Here V drops 5 bases and J drops 2 bases, and the junction holds 6 bases not matched to any gene.